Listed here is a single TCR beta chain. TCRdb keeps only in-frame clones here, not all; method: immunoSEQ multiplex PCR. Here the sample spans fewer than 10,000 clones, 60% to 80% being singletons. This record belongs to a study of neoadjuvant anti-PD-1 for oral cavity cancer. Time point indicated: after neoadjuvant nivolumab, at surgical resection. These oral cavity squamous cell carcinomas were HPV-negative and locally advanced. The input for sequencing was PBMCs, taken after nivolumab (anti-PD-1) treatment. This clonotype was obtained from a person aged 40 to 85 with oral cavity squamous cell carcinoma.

CDR3 sequence (DNA): TGTGCCAGCAGTTTATCCCAGGGGGAAAGCAATCAGCCCCAGCATTTT. This gives the protein CASSLSQGESNQPQHF. The chain carries TRBV27 and TRBJ1-5, with 7 nucleotides matching TRBD1. This CDR3 has 16 amino acids. Germline loops: CDR1 MNHEY, CDR2 SMNVEV (reference sequence). V was pared by 0 bases and J by 1 base, with 3 bases of the junction left unmatched.